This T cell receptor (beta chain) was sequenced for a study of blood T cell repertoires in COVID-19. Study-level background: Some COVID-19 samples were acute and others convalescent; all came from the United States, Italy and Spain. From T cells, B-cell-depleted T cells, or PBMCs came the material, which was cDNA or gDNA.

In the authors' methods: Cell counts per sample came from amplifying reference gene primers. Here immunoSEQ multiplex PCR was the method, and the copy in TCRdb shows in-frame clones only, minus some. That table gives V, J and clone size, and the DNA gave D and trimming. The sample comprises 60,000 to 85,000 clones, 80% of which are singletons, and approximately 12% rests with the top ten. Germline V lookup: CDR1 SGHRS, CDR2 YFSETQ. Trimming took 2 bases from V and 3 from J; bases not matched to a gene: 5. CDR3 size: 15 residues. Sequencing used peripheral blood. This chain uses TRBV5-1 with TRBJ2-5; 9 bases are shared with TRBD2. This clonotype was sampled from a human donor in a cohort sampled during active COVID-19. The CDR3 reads CASSLGGGAEETQYF. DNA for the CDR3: TGCGCCAGCAGCTTAGGCGGGGGGGCAGAAGAGACCCAGTACTTC.